The 10 T cell receptor beta chains in this list originate from one sample, sequenced in a study of T cells in narcolepsy. The table came from immunoSEQ multiplex PCR; TCRdb's copy has only in-frame clones and leaves some out. The sample includes about 33,000 clones, under 90% of them seen just once. Source material: CD45RA- memory CD4+ T cells from PBMCs. The receptors originated from a human donor with narcolepsy.

The chain is built from TRBV10-3 and TRBJ1-1, with 7 positions matching TRBD1. The CDR3 runs 13 residues. Per the germline V gene, CDR1 is ENHRY and CDR2 is SYGVKD. V lost 10 bases and J lost 4; bases outside the gene matches: 9. The CDR3 spells CASLQGMSTEAFF. Written as DNA, the CDR3 is TGTGCCAGTTTACAGGGGATGAGCACTGAAGCTTTCTTT.

As for this clone: Other DNA sequences in the sample encode the same CDR3. This sequence joins TRBV19 and TRBJ1-1; D uncertain. Per germline, CDR1 LNHDA and CDR2 SQIVND (reference sequence). This CDR3 region has 15 residues. V dropped 2 bases and J dropped 1 base, with 11 bases sitting between them. CDR3 bases: TGTGCCAGTAGTATATCCGGGTTGCCGAACACTGAAGCTTTCTTT. Translated: CASSISGLPNTEAFF.

V usage is TRBV2 and J usage is TRBJ1-6, with D uncertain. Germline V gene lookup returns CDR1 SNHLY and CDR2 FYNNEI. Trimming cost V 2 bases and J 6 bases, with 11 bases left between them. This CDR3 has 15 amino acids. CDR3: CASSERVLGNSPLHF. For the CDR3, the DNA is TGTGCCAGCAGTGAACGGGTATTGGGTAATTCACCCCTCCACTTT.

The chain joins TRBV6-1 to TRBJ1-5; 7 nucleotides agree with TRBD1. CDR1 and CDR2 from the germline V gene are MNHNS and SASEGT. J gave up 11 bases and V 3 bases, and 16 bases lay outside the gene matches. The CDR3 is 16 residues long. CDR3 region: CASSDRLNRGGSAQHF. The DNA for the CDR3 is TGTGCCAGCAGTGATCGACTCAACAGGGGTGGTTCTGCCCAGCATTTT.

The chain recombines TRBV19 with TRBJ2-3, with 8 bases fitting TRBD1. V lost 8 bases and J lost 2; bases outside the gene matches: 9. Germline CDR1 is LNHDA and CDR2 is SQIVND (reference sequence). CDR3 length equals 15 residues. CDR3 residues: CASRQGMGSTDTQYF. The DNA for the CDR3 is TGTGCCAGTCGACAGGGGATGGGGTCCACAGATACGCAGTATTTT.

A few counts support this clone. This chain links TRBV19 with TRBJ2-5; 7 nucleotides agree with TRBD1. Germline V gene lookup returns CDR1 LNHDA and CDR2 SQIVND (reference sequence). This CDR3 comprises 13 residues. J gave up 5 bases and V 4 bases, and 4 bases lay outside the gene matches. CDR3 nucleotide sequence: TGTGCCAGTAGTAAGGGGGCGCGGGAGACCCAGTACTTC. Encoded protein: CASSKGARETQYF.

The chain has TRBV13 and TRBJ1-3; D is ambiguous. With 0 bases removed from V and 3 bases from J, the gap between germline ends came to 0 bases. Germline V gene lookup returns CDR1 PRHDT and CDR2 FYEKMQ (reference sequence). The CDR3 length is 12 residues. The DNA of the CDR3 is TGTGCCAGCAGCTTAGGTGGAAACACCATATATTTT. Translating gives CASSLGGNTIYF.

The V and J genes are TRBV19 and TRBJ2-5; D not resolved. Germline CDR1 LNHDA, CDR2 SQIVND (reference sequence). Trimming removed 1 base at V and 1 base at J, with 7 bases between. The CDR3 is 14 residues long. CDR3: CASSIGASQETQYF. CDR3 sequence (DNA): TGTGCCAGTAGTATAGGGGCAAGCCAAGAGACCCAGTACTTC.

The V and J genes are TRBV5-5 and TRBJ2-1, with 8 bases identical to TRBD2. This CDR3 has 14 amino acids. Germline V gives CDR1 SGHKS, CDR2 YYEKEE (reference sequence). V trimming: 0 bases; J trimming: 6 bases; junction bases outside the gene matches: 2. The DNA of the CDR3 is TGTGCCAGCAGCTTGGCGGGGGGGCTCAATGAGCAGTTCTTC. Protein sequence: CASSLAGGLNEQFF.

This chain links TRBV10-3 with TRBJ2-7; 10 bases are a match to TRBD1. This CDR3 region has 12 residues. Germline V gives CDR1 ENHRY, CDR2 SYGVKD. The V segment lost 5 bases and the J segment 6 bases; nucleotides outside the gene matches: 1. This CDR3 is CAISRDRGEQYF. CDR3 nucleotides: TGTGCCATCAGTAGGGACAGGGGCGAGCAGTACTTC.